A selection of T cell receptor beta chains follows, all from one sample in a study of cytomegalovirus exposure and HLA in healthy donors. Here immunoSEQ multiplex PCR was the method, and the copy in TCRdb shows in-frame clones only, minus some. Of 65,000 to 85,000 clones in the sample, 85% to 95% are singletons; the top ten hold more than 0.65%. The sample comprised PBMCs. The origin of the receptors is a woman aged 18-30 years in good health and CMV-seronegative. CDR3s leave out the opening cysteine and the closing phenylalanine or tryptophan.

V gene,J gene,CDR3 protein
TRBV11-2,TRBJ1-2,ASSSPRQAAANYGYT
TRBV9,TRBJ1-1,ASSRQVLNTEAF
TRBV7-6,TRBJ2-5,ASSLYRGMETQY
TRBV4-2,TRBJ2-7,ASSQDTSGYEQY
TRBV2,TRBJ1-5,ASKAGDSNQPQH
TRBV15,TRBJ2-6,ATSRDRGSGANVLT
TRBV7-9,TRBJ2-7,ASSLAVGLAGVGYEQY
TRBV27,TRBJ2-5,ASSFTSGRAQY
TRBV19,TRBJ1-5,ASTGGRDNQPQH
TRBV9,TRBJ1-1,ASSAQPRTGNTEAF
TRBV6-5,TRBJ2-7,ASSYAIWSYEQY
TRBV15,TRBJ2-7,ATSSEKPYEQY